This T cell receptor (beta chain) is from a study of graft-versus-host responses after intestinal transplantation. Overall study context: Anti-thymocyte globulin induction preceded about three years of tacrolimus and steroid maintenance in all recipients.

Findings and caveats of the study: Detected in recipient marrow were GvH clones, some of which were first observed in ileum or blood.

Libraries were prepared by immunoSEQ multiplex PCR; TCRdb keeps only in-frame clonotypes and omits some of them. The sample shows over 9,000 clones, about four fifths of them seen only once. Concerning this clone: Its antigen is still unknown.

The source was PBMCs, collected about 70 weeks after intestinal transplant. The origin of this receptor is a human patient who received an intestinal transplant, so some T cells may come from the graft donor.

The CDR3 region has the DNA TGTGCCAGTGTGGCTAGGGCGGGCGAGCAGTACTTC. Residues: CASVARAGEQYF. The chain combines TRBV27 with TRBJ2-7, with D possibly TRBD2 on 5 matching bases. The CDR3 length is 12 residues. In germline, CDR1 is MNHEY, CDR2 SMNVEV (reference sequence). V lost 9 bases to trimming and J lost 6 bases, with 15 bases between them.